The next 23 T cell receptor beta chains were all read from a single sample in a study of T-cell reconstitution after alpha-beta-depleted transplantation in children. Unique molecular identifiers tagged the TCRbeta library. In TCRdb, the PCR reads were re-called with MiXCR into one record per CDR3 protein. The repertoire holds under 750,000 distinct CDR3 sequences, with 23% as singletons. The sequenced sample was PBMCs, mostly from graft donor cells, obtained 360 days after TCRalphabeta/CD19-depleted stem cell transplant. The receptors stem from a boy younger than two who had a stem cell transplant for acute myeloid leukemia, so the T cells may come from the graft donor.

This clonotype was recorded at least ten times. The genes are TRBV7-8 and TRBJ1-1; possible D gene TRBD1, 5 bases. Between the trimmed V and J ends, which lost 5 bases and 5 bases, there was a span of 12 bases. Per germline, CDR1 SGHVS and CDR2 FQNEAQ. The CDR3 runs to 13 residues. CDR3 in DNA: TGTGCCAGCAGCACCAGGGTTACTACTGAAGCTTTCTTT. It specifies CASSTRVTTEAFF.

Comments on this clonotype: An end of the junction differs from the germline gene, which may be a read error. V usage is TRBV29-1 and J usage is TRBJ2-3; 7 bases are shared with TRBD1. Germline lookup yields CDR1 SQVTM and CDR2 ANQGSEA. This CDR3 has 14 amino acids. The CDR3 region is CSVEDWVGTDRQYF. The DNA of the CDR3 is TGCAGCGTTGAAGACTGGGTGGGGACAGATAGGCAGTATTTT.

This clonotype was found many times. The chain is built from TRBV29-1 and TRBJ2-5; D is unresolved. Germline CDR1 is SQVTM and CDR2 is ANQGSEA. Between the trimmed V and J ends, which lost 2 bases and 7 bases, there was a span of 14 bases. The CDR3 runs to 13 residues. Written as DNA, the CDR3 is TGCAGCGTTGAAAGGCGGCAGAAAGGGACCCAGTACTTC. This sequence encodes CSVERRQKGTQYF.

This clonotype has more than one count but fewer than ten. The chain links TRBV6-5 to TRBJ2-1; D is possibly TRBD1 or TRBD2 (6 bases each). This CDR3 has 16 residues. Between the trimmed V and J ends, which lost 4 bases and 2 bases, there was a span of 15 bases. Germline V gives CDR1 MNHEY, CDR2 SVGAGI. DNA of the CDR3: TGTGCCAGCAGTTCTAGACACGGGGGCCCCTACAATGAGCAGTTCTTC. Translated: CASSSRHGGPYNEQFF.

The genes are TRBV7-2 and TRBJ2-3; D is undetermined. Germline CDR1 SGHTA, CDR2 FQGNSA. The germline V and J ends were trimmed by 6 bases and 4 bases, with 17 bases remaining between them. This CDR3 region has 15 residues. CDR3 nucleotide sequence: TGTGCCAGCAGACCGGTGGCTAGTCTTGCAGATACGCAGTATTTT. The encoded protein is CASRPVASLADTQYF.

In DNA form, the CDR3 reads TGCAGTGCTAGAGATCCACAAGGCCGAGCTAACTATGGCTACACCTTC. This translates into CSARDPQGRANYGYTF. V usage is TRBV20-1 and J usage is TRBJ1-2; unclear D gene. Trimming pared 0 bases from V and 0 bases from J, leaving 14 bases between. The CDR3 has 16 residues. The germline gives CDR1 DFQATT, CDR2 SNEGSKA (reference sequence).

This clonotype was seen repeatedly, ten times or more. V and J are TRBV20-1 and TRBJ2-3; 8 bases are a match to TRBD2. The CDR3 length is 17 residues. J lost 2 bases, V lost 1 base, and 11 bases had no gene match. The germline CDR1 and CDR2 sequences are DFQATT and SNEGSKA (reference sequence). CDR3 region: CSARVPSAGGPTDTQYF. CDR3 coding DNA: TGCAGTGCTAGAGTGCCTTCGGCGGGGGGACCCACAGATACGCAGTATTTT.

The chain has TRBV5-1 and TRBJ2-5, with TRBD1 matching 9 bases. J gave up 5 bases and V 4 bases, and 3 bases lay outside the gene matches. Germline CDR1 reads SGHRS; CDR2 reads YFSETQ. This CDR3 is built from 13 residues. CDR3 coding DNA: TGCGCCAGCAGCCATGGACAGGGGGAGACCCAGTACTTC. As protein: CASSHGQGETQYF.

The chain recombines TRBV28 with TRBJ2-1; possibly TRBD1 for D (6 bases). The CDR3 has 15 amino acids. In germline, CDR1 is MDHEN, CDR2 SYDVKM. The V and J ends lost 4 bases and 6 bases respectively, with 16 bases between them. The CDR3 DNA is TGTGCCAGCAGTTCCTCCGGGACACCGAGCAATGAGCAGTTCTTC. Amino acid sequence: CASSSSGTPSNEQFF.

In its sample, this clonotype was seen many times. The chain couples TRBV29-1 to TRBJ2-3, with unresolved D. The CDR3 spans 13 residues. V lost 4 bases and J lost 3, with 11 bases in between. Germline assignment: CDR1 SQVTM and CDR2 ANQGSEA. CDR3 loop: CSVGQGLTDTQYF. As DNA, the CDR3 is TGCAGCGTTGGCCAAGGGTTGACAGATACGCAGTATTTT.

The rearrangement joins TRBV7-2 to TRBJ1-2, with D maybe TRBD1 (5 bases). Germline V CDR1 and CDR2: SGHTA, FQGNSA. The CDR3 contains 10 residues. V lost 4 bases and J lost 12, with 9 bases in between. This CDR3 is CASSSDIDTF. CDR3 bases: TGTGCCAGCAGCTCGGACATCGACACCTTC.

This clonotype came up many times. The chain carries TRBV12-3 or TRBV12-4 and TRBJ2-5; no reliable D call. V shed 4 bases and J shed 2 bases, with 5 bases lying between them. This CDR3 has 12 amino acids. The CDR3 coding sequence is TGTGCCAGCAGTTGGGTACAAGAGACCCAGTACTTC. The encoded protein is CASSWVQETQYF.

This chain uses TRBV20-1 with TRBJ2-1; a weak D match, TRBD1 (5 bases). The CDR3 covers 14 residues. Germline V lookup: CDR1 DFQATT, CDR2 SNEGSKA (reference sequence). V was cut by 0 bases and J by 7 bases, with 13 bases left in between. CDR3 sequence reads: CSAREQEMRNEQFF. The DNA of the CDR3 is TGCAGTGCTAGAGAACAGGAGATGAGGAATGAGCAGTTCTTC.

This clonotype showed up many times. The rearrangement joins TRBV20-1 to TRBJ2-5; 14 bases match TRBD2. The CDR3 runs to 18 residues. CDR1 and CDR2 (germline): DFQATT, SNEGSKA (reference sequence). J gave up 1 base and V 3 bases, and 10 bases lay outside the gene matches. Here the CDR3 reads CSASGSTSGGAIQETQYF. The CDR3 nucleotides read TGCAGTGCTAGTGGTTCGACTAGCGGGGGGGCAATCCAAGAGACCCAGTACTTC.

This clonotype was seen repeatedly, ten times or more. The chain links TRBV29-1 to TRBJ1-1; no firm D call. Trimming left V 4 bases short and J 2 bases short, with 11 bases between. Germline values: CDR1 SQVTM, CDR2 ANQGSEA. CDR3 length: 13 amino acids. As DNA, the CDR3 is TGCAGCGTTGCTCCCGTGATTAACACTGAAGCTTTCTTT. Translation: CSVAPVINTEAFF.

The chain combines TRBV5-1 with TRBJ2-5; D remains unclear. V lost 5 bases and J lost 1, with 6 bases in between. This CDR3 is built from 12 residues. The germline V gene encodes CDR1 SGHRS and CDR2 YFSETQ. The CDR3 region has the DNA TGCGCCAGCAGGTCCGCCCAAGAGACCCAGTACTTC. Translated: CASRSAQETQYF.

The CDR3 here is CSAHGPDLAKNIQYF. The CDR3 DNA follows: TGCAGTGCTCACGGACCCGATCTAGCCAAAAACATTCAGTACTTC. This rearrangement joins TRBV20-1 to TRBJ2-4; D unresolved. Germline V gene lookup returns CDR1 DFQATT and CDR2 SNEGSKA (reference sequence). This CDR3 has 15 residues. Between the trimmed V and J ends, which lost 5 bases and 0 bases, there was a span of 14 bases.

In this sample, this clonotype turned up a few times. The CDR3 DNA sequence: TGTGCCAGCAGTTTTCGTGGGGGGCGGGAGCTGTTTTTT. Translated: CASSFRGGRELFF. This chain links TRBV12-3 or TRBV12-4 with TRBJ2-2; D could derive from TRBD1 or TRBD2 (6 bases each). V gave up 3 bases and J gave up 9 bases, with 11 bases separating them. CDR3 length equals 13 residues.

This rearrangement joins TRBV25-1 to TRBJ1-1, with unresolved D. The CDR3 is made up of 14 amino acids. CDR1 MGHDK and CDR2 SYGVNS come from the germline V gene. V was clipped by 6 bases and J by 3 bases, with 14 bases between them. The CDR3 protein is CASSHLMLDTEAFF. The CDR3 DNA sequence: TGTGCCAGCAGCCACCTAATGTTAGACACTGAAGCTTTCTTT.

This clonotype came up many times. The CDR3 sequence: CASSLGTTSYNEQFF. CDR3 nucleotide sequence: TGCGCCAGCAGCCTAGGGACTACTTCCTACAATGAGCAGTTCTTC. The J gene is TRBJ2-1, the V gene TRBV4-3; TRBD2 aligns across 7 bases. The CDR3 runs 15 residues. J lost 1 base, V lost 4 bases, and 4 bases had no gene match. Germline loops: CDR1 LGHNA, CDR2 YSLEER.

The chain recombines TRBV6-1 with TRBJ1-2; D might be TRBD1 (6 bases). CDR1 and CDR2 from the germline V gene are MNHNS and SASEGT. V was cut by 5 bases and J by 8 bases, with 18 bases left in between. The CDR3 spans 14 residues. DNA for the CDR3: TGTGCCAGCAGTCCCTACGACAGGCGTAGAGGCTACACCTTC. Residues: CASSPYDRRRGYTF.

This clonotype came up many times. The chain couples TRBV20-1 to TRBJ2-5; D tentatively fits TRBD1 or TRBD2 (5 bases each). CDR3 size: 17 residues. V lost 6 bases and J 5 bases, leaving 28 bases between the germline ends. Per the germline V gene, CDR1 is DFQATT and CDR2 is SNEGSKA (reference sequence). This chain's CDR3 is CSASLTRGRWATETQYF. As DNA, the CDR3 is TGCAGTGCGAGCTTAACCCGGGGCAGGTGGGCAACGGAGACCCAGTACTTC.

This clonotype was recorded many times. The gene calls are TRBV10-3 and TRBJ2-5; D uncertain. Germline CDR1 ENHRY, CDR2 SYGVKD. The CDR3 has 14 residues. Trimming took 0 bases from V and 0 from J, leaving 5 bases between them. As DNA, the CDR3 is TGTGCCATCAGTGAGTCGGCGTACCAAGAGACCCAGTACTTC. Amino acids: CAISESAYQETQYF.